A selection of T cell receptor beta chains follows, all from one sample in a study of shared clonotypes between healthy human individuals. Sequencing was performed with immunoSEQ multiplex PCR; in TCRdb, only in-frame clones are kept and a portion is missing. The data show fewer than 700,000 clones, around 80% seen once. Sequenced sample: PBMCs. These receptors were collected from a woman in her 40s in good health. Some clones in this sample may be carry-over from other donors' samples. The CDR3 runs from the conserved cysteine through the conserved F or W. Each record gives: D gene, clone size, J gene, V gene, CDR3 DNA, CDR3 protein. D genes are given only for firm matches. The size entry is marked missing in some rows and otherwise reads once, few, many or a size class.

>TRBD1|few|TRBJ2-1|TRBV5-1
TGCGCCAGCAGCTTGGACCCCTCGACAGGGACCGATGAGCAGTTCTTC
CASSLDPSTGTDEQFF
>.|.|TRBJ1-1|TRBV7-3
TGTGCCAGCAGCCGACAGGTGAACACTGAAGCTTTCTTT
CASSRQVNTEAFF
>.|.|TRBJ2-7|TRBV6-5
TGTGCCAGCAGTTACGATAAGGGGCCGCACTACGAGCAGTACTTC
CASSYDKGPHYEQYF
>.|.|TRBJ2-7|TRBV28
TGTGCCAGCAGCTATCTGGGTTCCTTAGGGGAGCAGTACTTC
CASSYLGSLGEQYF
>.|.|TRBJ2-1|TRBV29-1
TGCAGCGCTGGATCCGGGGTCTCGCTGTTCTTC
CSAGSGVSLFF
>.|.|TRBJ1-6|TRBV9
TGTGCCAGCAGCGTAAGTCCAGGGGTAGGCAACGGTTCACCCCTCCACTTT
CASSVSPGVGNGSPLHF
>TRBD2|.|TRBJ2-5|TRBV28
TGTGCCAGCAGTACGCGACTAGCGGAGTACCAAGAGACCCAGTACTTC
CASSTRLAEYQETQYF
>TRBD2|.|TRBJ2-1|TRBV5-1
TGCGCCAGCAGACTGACTAGCGTAGCCTACAATGAGCAGTTCTTC
CASRLTSVAYNEQFF
>TRBD1|.|TRBJ1-5|TRBV6-1
TGTGCCAGCATCGGGACAGGGGGAAATCAGCCCCAGCATTTT
CASIGTGGNQPQHF
>.|.|TRBJ1-2|TRBV7-2
TGTGCCAGCAGCTTAGGGGCCTATGGCTACACCTTC
CASSLGAYGYTF
>TRBD2|many|TRBJ2-2|TRBV11-3
TGTGCCAGCAGCTCCTCAGCGAGCGGGGAGAACACCGGGGAGCTGTTTTTT
CASSSSASGENTGELFF